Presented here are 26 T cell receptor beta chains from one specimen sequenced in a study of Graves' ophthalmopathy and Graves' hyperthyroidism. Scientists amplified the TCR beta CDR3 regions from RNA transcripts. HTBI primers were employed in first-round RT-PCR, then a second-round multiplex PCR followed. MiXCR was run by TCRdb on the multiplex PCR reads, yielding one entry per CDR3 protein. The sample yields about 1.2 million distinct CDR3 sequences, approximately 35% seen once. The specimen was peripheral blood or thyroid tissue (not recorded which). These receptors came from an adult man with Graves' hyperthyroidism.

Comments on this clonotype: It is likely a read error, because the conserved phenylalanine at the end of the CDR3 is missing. The DNA for the CDR3 is TGTGCCAGCAGATTAGGACAGGGTTACGAGCAGTACCTC. Its translation: CASRLGQGYEQYL. The J gene is TRBJ2-7, the V gene TRBV7-9; 8 nucleotides match TRBD1. Germline CDR1 and CDR2: SEHNR and FQNEAQ (reference sequence). The CDR3 is made up of 13 amino acids.

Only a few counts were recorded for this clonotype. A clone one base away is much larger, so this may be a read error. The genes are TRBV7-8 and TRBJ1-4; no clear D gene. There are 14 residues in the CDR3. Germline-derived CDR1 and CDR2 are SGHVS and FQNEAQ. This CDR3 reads CASSLPPTNEKLLF. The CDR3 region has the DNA TGTGCCAGCAGCTTACCCCCAACTAATGAAAAACTGCTTTTT.

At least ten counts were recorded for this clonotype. CDR3 residues: CASSLGTGMGNQPQHF. As DNA, the CDR3 is TGTGCCAGCAGCTTAGGGACAGGAATGGGCAATCAGCCCCAGCATTTT. The chain has TRBV7-2 and TRBJ1-5, with 7 bases lining up with TRBD1. This CDR3 has 16 residues. V shed 1 base, J shed 2 bases, and the junction held 5 bases outside the gene matches. The germline gives CDR1 SGHTA, CDR2 FQGNSA.

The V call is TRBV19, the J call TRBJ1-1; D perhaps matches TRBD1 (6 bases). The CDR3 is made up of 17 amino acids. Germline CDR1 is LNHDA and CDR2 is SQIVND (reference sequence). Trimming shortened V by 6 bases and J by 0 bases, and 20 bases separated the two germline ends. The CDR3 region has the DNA TGTGCCAGTAGGAAACCGTCAGGGGTCGGCGTGAACACTGAAGCTTTCTTT. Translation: CASRKPSGVGVNTEAFF.

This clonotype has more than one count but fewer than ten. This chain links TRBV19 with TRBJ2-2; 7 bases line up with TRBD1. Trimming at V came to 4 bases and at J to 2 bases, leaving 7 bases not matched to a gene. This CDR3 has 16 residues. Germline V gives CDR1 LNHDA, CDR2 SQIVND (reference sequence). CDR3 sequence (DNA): TGTGCCAGTAGTACGCCGGGACAGATAAACACCGGGGAGCTGTTTTTT. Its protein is CASSTPGQINTGELFF.

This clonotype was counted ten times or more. The CDR3 protein is CASSVDPGTDGYTF. In DNA, the CDR3 is TGTGCCAGCAGCGTAGACCCAGGGACGGATGGCTACACCTTC. This chain connects TRBV9 to TRBJ1-2; a possible D gene is TRBD1 (5 bases). V lost 0 bases and J 6 bases, leaving 12 bases between the germline ends. The CDR3 runs 14 residues. Germline V gene lookup returns CDR1 SGDLS and CDR2 YYNGEE.

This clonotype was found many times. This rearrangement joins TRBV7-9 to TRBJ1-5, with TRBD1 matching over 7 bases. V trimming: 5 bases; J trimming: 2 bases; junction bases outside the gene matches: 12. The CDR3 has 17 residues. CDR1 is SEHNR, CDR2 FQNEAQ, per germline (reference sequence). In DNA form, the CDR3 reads TGTGCCAGCAGCCCCAACAGGGGTGGGGGCGGCAATCAGCCCCAGCATTTT. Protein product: CASSPNRGGGGNQPQHF.

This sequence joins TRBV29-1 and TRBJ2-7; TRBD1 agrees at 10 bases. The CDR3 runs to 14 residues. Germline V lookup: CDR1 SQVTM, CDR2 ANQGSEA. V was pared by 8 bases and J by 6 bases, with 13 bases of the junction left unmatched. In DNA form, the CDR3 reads TGCAGCACAGCCGGGACAGGGGATTATGGCGAGCAGTACTTC. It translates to CSTAGTGDYGEQYF.

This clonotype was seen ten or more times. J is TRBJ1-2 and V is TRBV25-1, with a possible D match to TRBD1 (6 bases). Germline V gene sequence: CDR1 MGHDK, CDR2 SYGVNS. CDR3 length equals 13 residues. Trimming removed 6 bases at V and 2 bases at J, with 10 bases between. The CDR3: CASRRTENYGYTF. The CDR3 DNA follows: TGTGCCAGCAGAAGGACAGAGAACTATGGCTACACCTTC.

CDR3 in DNA: TGTGCCAGCAGCTTAGAAAGGACCCCGCGGACCCAGTACTTC. Residues: CASSLERTPRTQYF. The chain uses TRBV7-9 and TRBJ2-5; D not certain. V lost 1 base and J lost 7, with 13 bases in between. There are 14 residues in the CDR3. The germline V gene encodes CDR1 SEHNR and CDR2 FQNEAQ (reference sequence).

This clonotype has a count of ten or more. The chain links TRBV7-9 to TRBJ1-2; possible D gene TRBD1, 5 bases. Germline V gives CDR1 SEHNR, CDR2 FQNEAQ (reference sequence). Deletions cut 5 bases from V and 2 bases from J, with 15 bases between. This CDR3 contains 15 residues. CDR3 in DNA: TGTGCCAGCAGCCTCCTCGACAGCCTGAACTATGGCTACACCTTC. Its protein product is CASSLLDSLNYGYTF.

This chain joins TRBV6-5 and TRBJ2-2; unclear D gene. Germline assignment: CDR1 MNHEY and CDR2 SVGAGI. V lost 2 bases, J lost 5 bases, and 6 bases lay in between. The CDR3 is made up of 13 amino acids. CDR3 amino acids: CASSYRKTGELFF. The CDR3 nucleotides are TGTGCCAGCAGTTACCGTAAGACCGGGGAGCTGTTTTTT.

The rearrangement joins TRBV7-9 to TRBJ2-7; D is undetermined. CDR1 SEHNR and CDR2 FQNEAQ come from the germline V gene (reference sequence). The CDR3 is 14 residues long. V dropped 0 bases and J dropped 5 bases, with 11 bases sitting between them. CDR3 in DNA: TGTGCCAGCAGCTTAGCCGCTCGGGCGGACGAGCAGTACTTC. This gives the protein CASSLAARADEQYF.

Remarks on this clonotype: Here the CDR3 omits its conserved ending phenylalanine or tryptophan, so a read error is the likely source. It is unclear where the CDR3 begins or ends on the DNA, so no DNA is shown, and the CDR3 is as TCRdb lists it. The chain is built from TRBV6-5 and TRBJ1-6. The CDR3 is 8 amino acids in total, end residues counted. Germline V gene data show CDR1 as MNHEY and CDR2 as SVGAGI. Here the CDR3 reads CASSLQQL.

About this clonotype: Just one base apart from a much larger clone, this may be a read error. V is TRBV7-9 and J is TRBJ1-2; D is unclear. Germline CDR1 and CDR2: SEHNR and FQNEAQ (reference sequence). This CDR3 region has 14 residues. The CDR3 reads CAGSLSEKGYGYTF. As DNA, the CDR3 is TGTGCCGGCAGCTTATCCGAGAAGGGCTATGGCTACACCTTC.

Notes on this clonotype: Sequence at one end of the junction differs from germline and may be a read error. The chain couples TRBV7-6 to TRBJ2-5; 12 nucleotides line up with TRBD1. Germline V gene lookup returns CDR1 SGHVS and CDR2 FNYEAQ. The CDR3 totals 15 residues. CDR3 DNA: TGTGCCAGCAGCCTAGGGACAGGGGGCACAGAGGCCCAGTACTTC. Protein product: CASSLGTGGTEAQYF.

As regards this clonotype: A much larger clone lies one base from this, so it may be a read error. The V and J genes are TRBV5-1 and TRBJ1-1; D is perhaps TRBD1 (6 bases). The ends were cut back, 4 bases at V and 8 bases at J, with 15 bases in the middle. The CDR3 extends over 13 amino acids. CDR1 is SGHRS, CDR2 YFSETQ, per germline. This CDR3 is CASSGTTGSEAFF. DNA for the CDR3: TGCGCCAGCAGCGGGACCACAGGGTCGGAAGCTTTCTTT.

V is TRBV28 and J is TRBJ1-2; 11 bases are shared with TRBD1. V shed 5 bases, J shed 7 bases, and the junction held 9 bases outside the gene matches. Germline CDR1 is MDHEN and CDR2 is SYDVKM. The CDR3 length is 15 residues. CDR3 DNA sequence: TGTGCCAGCAGTCCCATTGGACAGGGGGCTTCTGGCTACACCTTC. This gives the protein CASSPIGQGASGYTF.

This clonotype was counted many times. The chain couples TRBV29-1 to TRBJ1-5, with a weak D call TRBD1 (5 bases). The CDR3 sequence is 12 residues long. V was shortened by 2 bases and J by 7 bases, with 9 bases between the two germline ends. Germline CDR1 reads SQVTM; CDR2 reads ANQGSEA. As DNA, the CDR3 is TGCAGCGTTGAAACTGGGGACCAGCCCCAGCATTTT. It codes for CSVETGDQPQHF.

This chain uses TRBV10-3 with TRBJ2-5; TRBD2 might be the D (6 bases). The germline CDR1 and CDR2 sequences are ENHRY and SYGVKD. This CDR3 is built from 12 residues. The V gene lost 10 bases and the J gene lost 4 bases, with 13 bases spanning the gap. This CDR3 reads CATARELETQYF. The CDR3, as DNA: TGTGCCACCGCCCGGGAGTTAGAGACCCAGTACTTC.

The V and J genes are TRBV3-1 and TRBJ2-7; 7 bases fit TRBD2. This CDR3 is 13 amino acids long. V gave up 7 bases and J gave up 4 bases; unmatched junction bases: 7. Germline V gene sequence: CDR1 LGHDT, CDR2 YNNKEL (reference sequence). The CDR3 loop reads CASKLWTSYEQYF. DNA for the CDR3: TGTGCCAGCAAACTATGGACTAGTTACGAGCAGTACTTC.

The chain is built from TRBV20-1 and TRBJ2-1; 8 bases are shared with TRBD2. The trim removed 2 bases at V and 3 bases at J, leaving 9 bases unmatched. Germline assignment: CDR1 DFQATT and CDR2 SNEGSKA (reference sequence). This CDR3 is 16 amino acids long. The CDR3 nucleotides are TGCAGTGCTAGACGGATCGGCGGGAGGAGCTACAATGAGCAGTTCTTC. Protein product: CSARRIGGRSYNEQFF.

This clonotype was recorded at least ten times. CDR3 sequence reads: CASSVRETYEQYF. The CDR3 DNA reads as TGTGCCAGCAGCGTAAGGGAAACCTACGAGCAGTACTTC. The chain combines TRBV9 with TRBJ2-7; D uncertain. V was pared by 1 base and J by 2 bases, with 7 bases between. The CDR3 is 13 residues long. Germline lookup yields CDR1 SGDLS and CDR2 YYNGEE.

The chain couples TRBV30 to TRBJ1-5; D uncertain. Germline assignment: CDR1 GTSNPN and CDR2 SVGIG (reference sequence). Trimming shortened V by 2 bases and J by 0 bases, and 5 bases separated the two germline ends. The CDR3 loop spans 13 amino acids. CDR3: CAWSINSNQPQHF. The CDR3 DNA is TGTGCCTGGAGTATTAATAGCAATCAGCCCCAGCATTTT.

The CDR3 coding sequence is TGTGCCAGCAGCTTCTCAAGGGAGCGGACCCAGTACTTC. Protein sequence: CASSFSRERTQYF. The chain carries TRBV7-2 and TRBJ2-5, with D possibly TRBD2 on 5 matching bases. The CDR3 spans 13 residues. Trimming pared 3 bases from V and 7 bases from J, leaving 12 bases between. CDR1 and CDR2 (germline): SGHTA, FQGNSA.

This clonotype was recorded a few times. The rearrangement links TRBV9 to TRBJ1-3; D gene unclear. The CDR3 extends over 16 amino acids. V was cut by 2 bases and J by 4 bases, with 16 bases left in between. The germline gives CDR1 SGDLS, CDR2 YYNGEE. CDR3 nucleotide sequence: TGTGCCAGCAGCGTGAGTTCGTACCCCGAAGGAAACACCATATATTTT. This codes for CASSVSSYPEGNTIYF. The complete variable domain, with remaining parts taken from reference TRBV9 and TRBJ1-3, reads DSGVTQTPKHLITATGQRVTLRCSPRSGDLSVYWYQQSLDQGLQFLIQYYNGEERAKGNILERFSAQQFPDLHSELNLSSLELGDSALYFCASSVSSYPEGNTIYFGEGSWLTVV.